This TCR beta chain was documented in a study of identical twins. General study findings and limits: Whereas memory repertoires showed no such difference, abundant cord blood beta clonotypes carried fewer insertions. Sequences that were beta out-of-frame showed weaker excess twin sharing.

Template switching added a universal primer site; cDNA carried unique molecular identifiers. Each CDR3 protein gets one entry after TCRdb re-called the 5' RACE reads with MiXCR. The sample shows a few hundred thousand distinct CDR3 sequences, around 8% of them seen only once. CDR1 DFQATT and CDR2 SNEGSKA come from the germline V gene (reference sequence). CDR3 length: 14 amino acids. V lost 6 bases, J lost 2 bases, and 14 bases lay in between. This clonotype appeared a few times. The antigen remains undetermined. The same data also went into a second study, on yellow fever vaccine responses in identical twins. As that study records: Twins showed a vaccine T cell response that reportedly seemed partly convergent, partly personalized.

Sequencing input: CD8+ T cells sorted from blood. The sequence was obtained from a young woman in good health. The rearrangement links TRBV20-1 to TRBJ2-1; D gene ambiguous. In nucleotides, the CDR3 is TGCAGTGCCCCACCCGCTGGGGCCTACAATGAGCAGTTCTTC. As protein: CSAPPAGAYNEQFF.